These T cell receptor beta chains were read from a single sample in a study of blood T cell repertoires in COVID-19. Some clones are missing from TCRdb's copy, which holds only in-frame ones; the method was immunoSEQ multiplex PCR. In the table there are hundreds of thousands of clones, approximately 85% of which are singletons. Sequencing was performed on peripheral blood. These receptor sequences come from a human donor in a cohort sampled during active COVID-19. CDR3s include the opening cysteine and the closing phenylalanine or tryptophan. Fields, in order: V gene, D gene, J gene, CDR3 protein. D genes are given only for firm matches.

V gene: TRBV5-1; D gene: TRBD1; J gene: TRBJ1-2; CDR3 protein: CASSFGRDRSYGYTF
V gene: TRBV7-9; D gene: TRBD1; J gene: TRBJ2-3; CDR3 protein: CASSPRDRGPADTQYF
V gene: TRBV5-1; D gene: NA; J gene: TRBJ2-7; CDR3 protein: CASSLDNSYEQYF
V gene: TRBV6-5; D gene: NA; J gene: TRBJ1-1; CDR3 protein: CASSYLNAGAAFF
V gene: TRBV27; D gene: NA; J gene: TRBJ2-1; CDR3 protein: CASSLLAYNEQFF
V gene: TRBV19; D gene: TRBD1; J gene: TRBJ2-7; CDR3 protein: CASSNYGTAYEQYF
V gene: TRBV3-1/TRBV3-2; D gene: NA; J gene: TRBJ2-2; CDR3 protein: CASSQDRELFF
V gene: TRBV19; D gene: TRBD1; J gene: TRBJ2-3; CDR3 protein: CASSSTGGTDTQYF
V gene: TRBV30; D gene: NA; J gene: TRBJ2-2; CDR3 protein: CAWTKITNTGELFF
V gene: TRBV4-2; D gene: TRBD1; J gene: TRBJ2-1; CDR3 protein: CASSQGSTAGGSYNEQFF
V gene: TRBV19; D gene: NA; J gene: TRBJ1-1; CDR3 protein: CASRMAGGTEAFF
V gene: TRBV10-2; D gene: TRBD2; J gene: TRBJ2-3; CDR3 protein: CASSDLAGVGSDTQYF
V gene: TRBV5-1; D gene: NA; J gene: TRBJ2-6; CDR3 protein: CASSLEISGANVLTF
V gene: TRBV30; D gene: TRBD1; J gene: TRBJ1-4; CDR3 protein: CAWSVPRQGGEKLFF
V gene: TRBV4-1; D gene: TRBD1; J gene: TRBJ1-5; CDR3 protein: CASSWRTGSNQPQHF
V gene: TRBV7-6; D gene: NA; J gene: TRBJ2-2; CDR3 protein: CASSLVRRENTGELFF
V gene: TRBV28; D gene: TRBD1; J gene: TRBJ1-4; CDR3 protein: CASSLFQSTGGREKLFF
V gene: TRBV11-3; D gene: TRBD1; J gene: TRBJ2-1; CDR3 protein: CASRGGQGNEQFF
V gene: TRBV7-9; D gene: NA; J gene: TRBJ1-4; CDR3 protein: CASSSTGTYEKLFF
V gene: TRBV6-5; D gene: NA; J gene: TRBJ1-3; CDR3 protein: CASSSRVHSGNTIYF
V gene: TRBV18; D gene: TRBD1; J gene: TRBJ1-1; CDR3 protein: CASALDRDAAEAFF
V gene: TRBV5-1; D gene: NA; J gene: TRBJ2-5; CDR3 protein: CASSLRLAEQETQYF
V gene: TRBV7-9; D gene: NA; J gene: TRBJ1-2; CDR3 protein: CASSPGAGNYGYTF
V gene: TRBV19; D gene: NA; J gene: TRBJ1-2; CDR3 protein: CASSDGSLNYGYTF
V gene: TRBV2; D gene: NA; J gene: TRBJ2-3; CDR3 protein: CASSVQKRSTDTQYF
V gene: TRBV5-8; D gene: NA; J gene: TRBJ2-2; CDR3 protein: CASSLSAERNTGELFF
V gene: TRBV5-1; D gene: TRBD2; J gene: TRBJ2-5; CDR3 protein: CASSPGPGGRGGETQYF
V gene: TRBV15; D gene: TRBD2; J gene: TRBJ2-1; CDR3 protein: CATSLGYTGTSGSSSYNEQFF
V gene: TRBV6-2/TRBV6-3; D gene: TRBD1; J gene: TRBJ1-2; CDR3 protein: CASSYHRDRDYGYTF
V gene: TRBV4-2; D gene: TRBD2; J gene: TRBJ2-7; CDR3 protein: CASSQRLAGDASYEQYF
V gene: TRBV6-1; D gene: NA; J gene: TRBJ1-4; CDR3 protein: CASSERRAHNEKLFF
V gene: TRBV10-3; D gene: NA; J gene: TRBJ2-6; CDR3 protein: CAISESSRSGANVLTF
V gene: TRBV3-1/TRBV3-2; D gene: NA; J gene: TRBJ2-3; CDR3 protein: CASSQDSPRTDTQYF
V gene: TRBV28; D gene: NA; J gene: TRBJ1-6; CDR3 protein: CASSFGPSSSPLHF
V gene: TRBV7-9; D gene: NA; J gene: TRBJ2-1; CDR3 protein: CASSSEDYYNEQFF
V gene: TRBV6-5; D gene: NA; J gene: TRBJ1-1; CDR3 protein: CASSRTENTEAFF
V gene: TRBV28; D gene: TRBD1; J gene: TRBJ1-2; CDR3 protein: CASSSTGQGESYTF
V gene: TRBV7-2; D gene: TRBD1; J gene: TRBJ2-7; CDR3 protein: CASSSGQGALYTSYEQYF
V gene: TRBV6-2/TRBV6-3; D gene: NA; J gene: TRBJ2-7; CDR3 protein: CASSYDRTSGSYEQYF
V gene: TRBV11-1; D gene: TRBD1; J gene: TRBJ2-1; CDR3 protein: CASSFRDRGITEQFF
V gene: TRBV19; D gene: TRBD1; J gene: TRBJ2-5; CDR3 protein: CASSTRTGNVKETQYF
V gene: TRBV18; D gene: NA; J gene: TRBJ2-1; CDR3 protein: CASSPPRGGSSSGGEQFF
V gene: TRBV28; D gene: TRBD1; J gene: TRBJ1-5; CDR3 protein: CASTGGLVQPQHF
V gene: TRBV18; D gene: NA; J gene: TRBJ2-2; CDR3 protein: CASSPGRNTGELFF
V gene: TRBV28; D gene: NA; J gene: TRBJ1-1; CDR3 protein: CASSFIRQNTEAFF
V gene: TRBV5-6; D gene: TRBD2; J gene: TRBJ2-7; CDR3 protein: CASSLVAGGPYEQYF
V gene: TRBV6-6; D gene: NA; J gene: TRBJ2-1; CDR3 protein: CASSSAGHEQFF
V gene: TRBV7-6; D gene: NA; J gene: TRBJ1-1; CDR3 protein: CASSPIEYTEAFF
V gene: TRBV18; D gene: NA; J gene: TRBJ2-1; CDR3 protein: CASSPQRDNNEQFF
V gene: TRBV6-1; D gene: TRBD1; J gene: TRBJ2-1; CDR3 protein: CASSEGQGPSYGQFF
V gene: TRBV9; D gene: TRBD1; J gene: TRBJ2-3; CDR3 protein: CASSVPGQITDTQYF
V gene: TRBV30; D gene: NA; J gene: TRBJ1-3; CDR3 protein: CAWSGQAADTIYF
V gene: TRBV6-4; D gene: TRBD1; J gene: TRBJ2-1; CDR3 protein: CASAMDRAFNEQFF
V gene: TRBV6-5; D gene: TRBD2; J gene: TRBJ2-1; CDR3 protein: CATHTGLAVSEEQFF
V gene: TRBV5-8; D gene: NA; J gene: TRBJ2-2; CDR3 protein: CASSLERGTNTGELFF
V gene: TRBV18; D gene: TRBD2; J gene: TRBJ2-2; CDR3 protein: CASSQLATSGRADTGELFF
V gene: TRBV5-6; D gene: TRBD2; J gene: TRBJ2-1; CDR3 protein: CASSLRAGGDEQFF